This TCR beta chain is from a study of blood T cell repertoires in COVID-19. Whole-study context: Samples of COVID-19 (acute and convalescent) were obtained from the United States, Italy and Spain. T cells, B-cell-depleted T cells, or PBMCs supplied cDNA or gDNA.

This clone was counted between two and nine times. The method was immunoSEQ multiplex PCR; TCRdb's version includes in-frame clones alone and lacks a portion of them. Of 200,000 to 250,000 clones in the sample, roughly 84% were seen once. V dropped 2 bases and J dropped 9; count of bases not matched to a gene: 11. The CDR3 covers 17 residues. CDR1 GTSNPN and CDR2 SVGIG come from the germline V gene (reference sequence). Sequenced material: peripheral blood. This TCR derives from a woman aged 40 to 50 who had recovered from COVID-19. The chain is built from TRBV30 and TRBJ1-6; 12 positions agree with TRBD1. Here the CDR3 reads CAWSTRDRGHRGSPLHF. In DNA form, the CDR3 reads TGTGCCTGGAGTACCAGGGACAGGGGGCATAGGGGTTCACCCCTCCACTTT.